The 24 T cell receptor beta chains in this list originate from one sample, sequenced in a study of blood T cells in healthy people across ages. Next came a second PCR, run for roughly 6 to 11 cycles, which used a sample-barcoded 5' primer along with a J-beta primer mix. TCRdb processed the 5' RACE reads anew with MiXCR; each CDR3 protein has one entry. The sample records about 1.1 million distinct CDR3 sequences, 35% to 40% being singletons. The sequenced sample consisted of blood. The receptors were gathered from a man younger than 35 in good health.

This clonotype was picked up a small number of times. Mismatch with germline at one junction end may stem from a read error. The V call is TRBV11-2, the J call TRBJ2-7; 7 positions match TRBD1. The J call may be wrong; the DNA end is better matched by TRBJ2-5. The germline gives CDR1 SGHAT, CDR2 FQNNGV. This CDR3 is built from 15 residues. The CDR3 sequence is CASSLDGTAQETQYF. The CDR3 bases are TGTGCCAGCAGCCTAGACGGGACAGCCCAAGAGACCCAGTACTTC.

The chain uses TRBV7-9 and TRBJ1-2; D might be TRBD1 (6 bases). The CDR3 has 14 amino acids. CDR1 is SEHNR and CDR2 is FQNEAQ in the germline V gene (reference sequence). Trimming left V 6 bases short and J 4 bases short, with 15 bases between. The CDR3 bases are TGTGCCAGCAGTTCGCAAGGACAGTTCTATGGCTACACCTTC. It codes for CASSSQGQFYGYTF.

This clonotype has just one count. V and J are TRBV7-2 and TRBJ1-1; TRBD1 is a possible D gene (5 bases). Trimming left V 1 base short and J 6 bases short, with 15 bases between. This CDR3 contains 15 residues. Germline-derived CDR1 and CDR2 are SGHTA and FQGNSA. The CDR3 loop is CASSLVRGSGAEAFF. The DNA for the CDR3 is TGTGCCAGCAGCTTAGTCCGGGGGTCAGGAGCTGAAGCTTTCTTT.

The gene calls are TRBV2 and TRBJ2-5; 8 nucleotides match TRBD1. Trimming took 5 bases from V and 2 from J; bases not matched to a gene: 4. The CDR3 is 14 residues long. Germline values: CDR1 SNHLY, CDR2 FYNNEI. The DNA of the CDR3 is TGTGCCAGCAGTATTAGGACAGGGCAAGAGACCCAGTACTTC. It translates to CASSIRTGQETQYF.

The gene calls are TRBV30 and TRBJ2-1; 13 bases map to TRBD2. Trimming removed 3 bases from V and 8 bases from J; junction bases left unmatched: 13. This CDR3 has 17 residues. The germline V gene encodes CDR1 GTSNPN and CDR2 SVGIG (reference sequence). In nucleotides, the CDR3 is TGTGCCTGGAGCACATCGAGGACTAGCGGGGGTGTGGATGAGCAGTTCTTC. This gives the protein CAWSTSRTSGGVDEQFF.

This clonotype has a handful of counts. The V call is TRBV14, the J call TRBJ2-2; the D is unclear. Germline V lookup: CDR1 SGHDN, CDR2 FVKESK. There are 16 residues in the CDR3. V lost 3 bases and J 7 bases, leaving 18 bases between the germline ends. The CDR3 loop reads CASSQPGYISHGELFF. In DNA, the CDR3 is TGTGCCAGCAGCCAGCCCGGTTATATCTCCCACGGGGAGCTGTTTTTT.

This clonotype showed up just once. The V gene is TRBV6-2 or TRBV6-3, the J gene TRBJ1-1; 7 nucleotides agree with TRBD1. V trimming: 6 bases; J trimming: 7 bases; junction bases outside the gene matches: 8. CDR1 and CDR2 (germline): MNHEY, SVGEGT. This CDR3 contains 13 residues. CDR3 loop: CASSAGGQFEAFF. The CDR3 coding sequence is TGTGCCAGCAGCGCTGGGGGACAGTTTGAAGCTTTCTTT.

This clonotype appeared many times. The chain carries TRBV20-1 and TRBJ2-1; perhaps TRBD2 as D (5 bases). Germline values: CDR1 DFQATT, CDR2 SNEGSKA (reference sequence). Trimming pared 5 bases from V and 1 base from J, leaving 18 bases between. This CDR3 region has 16 residues. The CDR3 region has the DNA TGCAGTGCTTCTCTTCTAGCAAGGAGATCCTACAATGAGCAGTTCTTC. The encoded protein is CSASLLARRSYNEQFF.

In its sample, this clonotype was seen many times. The chain links TRBV28 to TRBJ2-3; D gene uncertain. This CDR3 is 13 amino acids long. The germline V gene encodes CDR1 MDHEN and CDR2 SYDVKM. Deletions cut 5 bases from V and 1 base from J, with 7 bases between. The CDR3 nucleotides are TGTGCCAGCAGTCTATCAGGCACAGATACGCAGTATTTT. Translating gives CASSLSGTDTQYF. Full variable domain (outside the CDR3, taken from reference TRBV28 and TRBJ2-3): DVKVTQSSRYLVKRTGEKVFLECVQDMDHENMFWYRQDPGLGLRLIYFSYDVKMKEKGDIPEGYSVSREKKERFSLILESASTNQTSMYLCASSLSGTDTQYFGPGTRLTVL.

The gene calls are TRBV6-2 or TRBV6-3 and TRBJ2-5; TRBD2 might be the D (5 bases). The last part of the DNA fits TRBJ2-7 better; the J call may be wrong. CDR3 length equals 17 residues. Germline lookup yields CDR1 MNHEY and CDR2 SVGEGT. The CDR3 DNA follows: TGTGCCAGCAGATCCAATCCGGCAGGTACTCTAGCTTACGAGCAGTACTTC. Translation gives CASRSNPAGTLAYEQYF.

The chain combines TRBV4-2 with TRBJ2-1; D might be TRBD1 or TRBD2, each matching 5 bases. V lost 5 bases and J lost 5, with 13 bases in between. This CDR3 is 14 amino acids long. Germline V gene data show CDR1 as LGHNA and CDR2 as YNFKEQ. Here the CDR3 DNA reads TGTGCCAGCAGCGTTCGGGACGGGGACAATGAGCAGTTCTTC. It translates to CASSVRDGDNEQFF.

This clonotype was counted between two and nine times. One end of the junction varies from germline; a read error may be responsible. V and J are TRBV7-2 and TRBJ2-7, with a tentative D call TRBD1 (6 bases). The CDR3 runs 15 residues. Germline V gene lookup returns CDR1 SGHTA and CDR2 FQGNSA. The CDR3 region is CASSLNEGDDYEQYF. The CDR3, as DNA: TGCGCCAGCAGCTTAAATGAGGGGGATGACTACGAGCAGTACTTC. The entire variable domain, with the rest obtained from reference TRBV7-2 and TRBJ2-7, is as follows: GAGVSQSPSNKVTEKGKDVELRCDPISGHTALYWYRQSLGQGLEFLIYFQGNSAPDKSGLPSDRFSAERTGGSVSTLTIQRTQQEDSAVYLCASSLNEGDDYEQYFGPGTRLTVT.

This clonotype was recorded many times. This chain connects TRBV29-1 to TRBJ2-1; 14 bases are shared with TRBD2. The trim removed 1 base at V and 0 bases at J, leaving 14 bases unmatched. Germline loops: CDR1 SQVTM, CDR2 ANQGSEA. There are 21 residues in the CDR3. As DNA, the CDR3 is TGCAGCGTTGAAGCTCCCGGACTAGCGGGGGGCACACCACTCTCCTACAATGAGCAGTTCTTC. This codes for CSVEAPGLAGGTPLSYNEQFF.

The chain joins TRBV13 to TRBJ1-2, with 8 bases lining up with TRBD1. The CDR3 spans 17 residues. The V and J ends lost 1 base and 2 bases, in that order; junction bases with no gene match: 9. Germline V gene lookup returns CDR1 PRHDT and CDR2 FYEKMQ (reference sequence). The CDR3 loop reads CASSLAGPRQGNYGYTF. The DNA for the CDR3 is TGTGCCAGCAGCTTAGCGGGACCGAGACAGGGGAACTATGGCTACACCTTC.

V gene TRBV20-1 combines with J gene TRBJ2-3, with TRBD2 matching 8 bases. With V trimmed by 0 bases and J by 1 base, 0 bases remained unmatched. The CDR3 is 14 amino acids. The germline V gene encodes CDR1 DFQATT and CDR2 SNEGSKA (reference sequence). The CDR3 region has the DNA TGCAGTGCTAGAGACGGGGGGGGCACAGATACGCAGTATTTT. It specifies CSARDGGGTDTQYF.

This chain joins TRBV3-1 and TRBJ2-3; D gene uncertain. Trimming took off 0 bases at V and 0 bases at J, with 22 bases between the two ends. Germline V CDR1 and CDR2: LGHDT, YNNKEL (reference sequence). The CDR3 is 20 residues long. The DNA for the CDR3 is TGTGCCAGCAGCCAAGATCAAGGCAGTCAAAAGAAAACTAGCACAGATACGCAGTATTTT. Translating it yields CASSQDQGSQKKTSTDTQYF.

This chain connects TRBV12-3 or TRBV12-4 to TRBJ1-2; unclear D gene. The CDR3 has 14 amino acids. The V end lost 6 bases, the J end lost 1 base, and 12 bases lay between the germline ends. The CDR3 loop reads CASRKDTDNYGYTF. The DNA of the CDR3 is TGTGCCAGCAGAAAAGACACCGATAACTATGGCTACACCTTC.

The J gene is TRBJ1-2, the V gene TRBV9; no clear D. Trimming cost V 2 bases and J 8 bases, with 13 bases left between them. CDR1 and CDR2 (germline): SGDLS, YYNGEE. This CDR3 is 13 amino acids long. The CDR3 reads CASSVGKSRGYTF. Written as DNA, the CDR3 is TGTGCCAGCAGCGTGGGCAAATCCAGGGGCTACACCTTC.

This clonotype occurred a few times. The rearrangement links TRBV6-2 or TRBV6-3 to TRBJ2-7; 8 bases are a match to TRBD1. Germline CDR1 is MNHEY and CDR2 is SVGEGT. With V trimmed by 5 bases and J by 5 bases, 8 bases remained unmatched. The CDR3 loop spans 14 amino acids. Written as DNA, the CDR3 is TGTGCCAGCAGTCACGGGACAGGTCGCGACGAGCAGTACTTC. This codes for CASSHGTGRDEQYF.

A note on this clonotype: At one end, the junction sequence differs from germline, possibly due to a read error. The chain links TRBV20-1 to TRBJ2-2, with D tentatively TRBD2 (5 bases). The CDR3 is 14 amino acids. CDR1 DFQATT and CDR2 SNEGSKA come from the germline V gene (reference sequence). This CDR3 reads CSTRAKGNTGELFF. In nucleotides, the CDR3 is TGCAGTACTAGAGCCAAGGGCAACACCGGGGAGCTGTTTTTT.

There are a few counts of this clonotype. The rearrangement joins TRBV29-1 to TRBJ2-5; the D gene is possibly TRBD2 (6 bases). V shed 7 bases and J shed 1 base, with 16 bases lying between them. This CDR3 contains 14 residues. Germline V gives CDR1 SQVTM, CDR2 ANQGSEA. In DNA form, the CDR3 reads TGCAGCGCCGATGGGGGGAAAATCCAAGAGACCCAGTACTTC. Encoded protein: CSADGGKIQETQYF.

This clonotype was seen a handful of times. This chain connects TRBV12-3 or TRBV12-4 to TRBJ1-1; TRBD1 matches 12 bases. After removal of 8 bases from V and 5 bases from J, the junction contained 6 bases not matched to a gene. This CDR3 has 14 residues. The CDR3 sequence: CASGWDRGRTEAFF. The DNA for the CDR3 is TGTGCCAGCGGCTGGGACAGGGGGCGAACTGAAGCTTTCTTT.

This clonotype was seen more than once but under ten times. Written as DNA, the CDR3 is TGTGCCAGCGGGAGGGGACGGACCGGGGAGCTGTTTTTT. Translating it yields CASGRGRTGELFF. The V and J genes are TRBV11-1 and TRBJ2-2, with TRBD2 matching over 7 bases. After removal of 8 bases from V and 5 bases from J, the junction contained 5 bases not matched to a gene. The CDR3 contains 13 residues. CDR1 SGHAT and CDR2 FQDESV come from the germline V gene (reference sequence).

This clonotype was seen a few times. The rearrangement joins TRBV5-5 to TRBJ2-7; tentative D call: TRBD1 (6 bases). CDR3 size: 14 residues. Trimming pared 4 bases from V and 3 bases from J, leaving 14 bases between. Germline V gives CDR1 SGHKS, CDR2 YYEKEE (reference sequence). CDR3 region: CASSPGQTNYEQYF. CDR3 bases: TGTGCCAGCAGCCCAGGACAGACCAACTACGAGCAGTACTTC.